The next 13 T cell receptor beta chains were all read from a single sample in a study of response to subunit inactivated influenza vaccine. TCRdb redid the calling of the RT-PCR reads with MiXCR, one entry per CDR3 protein. The repertoire includes roughly 460,000 distinct CDR3 sequences, about a tenth of them detected once, and 12% sits in the top ten. This material consisted of PBMCs from blood, taken about 6 weeks after vaccination. All receptors derive from a man aged 50 or older who received an inactivated influenza vaccine.

The chain employs TRBV6-2 or TRBV6-3 and TRBJ1-5; possible D gene TRBD1, 5 bases. Between the trimmed V and J ends, which lost 10 bases and 0 bases, there was a span of 16 bases. This CDR3 is built from 15 residues. Germline CDR1 reads MNHEY; CDR2 reads SVGEGT. The CDR3 region is CANYSRGYSNQPQHF. The CDR3 DNA reads as TGTGCCAACTACTCAAGGGGTTATAGCAATCAGCCCCAGCATTTT.

This clonotype was counted a few times. The CDR3 DNA follows: TGTGCCATCAGAAGGACTACCGACACAGATACGCAGTATTTT. Its protein is CAIRRTTDTDTQYF. This chain connects TRBV10-3 to TRBJ2-3, with a possible D match to TRBD2 (6 bases). The V end lost 6 bases, the J end lost 2 bases, and 12 bases lay between the germline ends. There are 14 residues in the CDR3. Per germline, CDR1 ENHRY and CDR2 SYGVKD.

This chain uses TRBV7-8 with TRBJ2-2; TRBD2 aligns across 7 bases. The CDR3 runs 16 residues. Germline V CDR1 and CDR2: SGHVS, FQNEAQ. J lost 6 bases, V lost 7 bases, and 14 bases had no gene match. The chain's CDR3 is CASTVVVGRIPGELFF. The CDR3 bases are TGTGCCAGCACGGTTGTTGTCGGGAGGATCCCCGGGGAGCTGTTTTTT.

This clonotype was observed a few times. The CDR3 spells CSARADGRGRELFF. The CDR3 DNA is TGCAGTGCTAGAGCCGACGGGAGGGGCCGGGAGCTGTTTTTT. V gene TRBV20-1 combines with J gene TRBJ2-2; 8 bases map to TRBD2. This CDR3 spans 14 amino acids. Germline V lookup: CDR1 DFQATT, CDR2 SNEGSKA (reference sequence). V lost 1 base and J lost 9; bases outside the gene matches: 7.

V gene TRBV2 combines with J gene TRBJ2-7, with D possibly matching TRBD2 (5 bases). Germline V gives CDR1 SNHLY, CDR2 FYNNEI. This CDR3 comprises 11 residues. V was clipped by 8 bases and J by 9 bases, with 14 bases between them. This chain's CDR3 is CASRSGLAQYF. The CDR3 nucleotides read TGTGCCAGCCGTTCGGGATTGGCGCAGTACTTC.

V is TRBV5-1 and J is TRBJ2-1; TRBD2 matches at 10 bases. Germline values: CDR1 SGHRS, CDR2 YFSETQ. CDR3 size: 16 residues. Unmatched junction bases numbered 4, after V lost 0 bases and J lost 4 bases. The CDR3 sequence is CASSLGRTSGYNEQFF. CDR3 nucleotides: TGCGCCAGCAGCTTGGGGAGGACTAGCGGTTACAATGAGCAGTTCTTC.

This clonotype was observed a few times. The V call is TRBV29-1, the J call TRBJ1-1, with a possible D match to TRBD1 (5 bases). Germline values: CDR1 SQVTM, CDR2 ANQGSEA. The CDR3 length is 14 residues. Trimming cost V 6 bases and J 5 bases, with 19 bases left between them. In DNA form, the CDR3 reads TGCAGCGTGTCATTGGGACCCCTGGGGACTGAAGCTTTCTTT. This translates into CSVSLGPLGTEAFF. The variable domain in full, with the rest retrieved from reference TRBV29-1 and TRBJ1-1, is SAVISQKPSRDICQRGTSLTIQCQVDSQVTMMFWYRQQPGQSLTLIATANQGSEATYESGFVIDKFPISRPNLTFSTLTVSNMSPEDSSIYLCSVSLGPLGTEAFFGQGTRLTVV.

This clonotype occurred a few times. The V gene is TRBV18, the J gene TRBJ2-2, with 7 bases that match TRBD2. V shed 5 bases, J shed 4 bases, and the junction held 13 bases outside the gene matches. This CDR3 has 17 amino acids. CDR1 and CDR2 from the germline V gene are KGHSH and LQKENI. The CDR3 nucleotides read TGTGCCAGCTCAGCGAGAACGCGGGAGTTGAGCACCGGGGAGCTGTTTTTT. Translating gives CASSARTRELSTGELFF. Filled out from reference TRBV18 and TRBJ2-2, the complete variable domain reads NAGVMQNPRHLVRRRGQEARLRCSPMKGHSHVYWYRQLPEEGLKFMVYLQKENIIDESGMPKERFSAEFPKEGPSILRIQQVVRGDSAAYFCASSARTRELSTGELFFGEGSRLTVL.

V gene TRBV5-1 combines with J gene TRBJ2-2; perhaps D is TRBD1 or TRBD2 (5 bases each). V was pared by 0 bases and J by 6 bases, with 12 bases between. The germline CDR1 and CDR2 sequences are SGHRS and YFSETQ. The CDR3 consists of 15 residues. This chain's CDR3 is CASSLVGGNAGELFF. DNA for the CDR3: TGCGCCAGCAGCTTGGTTGGGGGTAACGCCGGGGAGCTGTTTTTT.

The CDR3 region is CASSGDSEPHYGYTF. The DNA of the CDR3 is TGTGCCAGCTCAGGGGACAGCGAGCCTCACTATGGCTACACCTTC. J is TRBJ1-2 and V is TRBV18, with 7 bases matching TRBD1. CDR1 and CDR2 (germline): KGHSH, LQKENI. The CDR3 contains 15 residues. With 5 bases clipped from V and 3 bases from J, the junction kept 9 bases outside the gene matches.

This clonotype was seen a few times. The CDR3, as DNA: TGTGCCATCAGTTCACAGGGGTTTAATTCACCCCTCCACTTT. It translates to CAISSQGFNSPLHF. The chain combines TRBV10-3 with TRBJ1-6; 7 bases are shared with TRBD1. After removal of 5 bases from V and 6 bases from J, the junction contained 4 bases not matched to a gene. The CDR3 consists of 14 residues. From germline, CDR1 is ENHRY and CDR2 SYGVKD.

This clonotype has more than one count but fewer than ten. The V call is TRBV7-3, the J call TRBJ2-4, with D maybe TRBD2 (6 bases). CDR1 is SGHTA and CDR2 is FQGTGA in the germline V gene. V dropped 4 bases and J dropped 6 bases, with 10 bases sitting between them. This CDR3 comprises 13 residues. The CDR3 coding sequence is TGTGCCAGCAGCTGGGGGGTGGGAAACATTCAGTACTTC. Protein product: CASSWGVGNIQYF. The complete variable domain, with remaining parts taken from reference TRBV7-3 and TRBJ2-4, reads GAGVSQTPSNKVTEKGKYVELRCDPISGHTALYWYRQSLGQGPEFLIYFQGTGAADDSGLPNDRFFAVRPEGSVSTLKIQRTERGDSAVYLCASSWGVGNIQYFGAGTRLSVL.

This clonotype was observed many times. The chain has TRBV29-1 and TRBJ1-2; 8 nucleotides match TRBD1. Per germline, CDR1 SQVTM and CDR2 ANQGSEA. The CDR3 runs 14 residues. V dropped 6 bases and J dropped 4; count of bases not matched to a gene: 10. The CDR3 spells CSVGDRGRGYGYTF. The CDR3 DNA reads TGCAGCGTCGGAGACAGGGGTCGGGGCTATGGCTACACCTTC.